What follows is one TCR beta chain and its context. CDR3 length: 13 residues. Per germline, CDR1 SQVTM and CDR2 ANQGSEA. J was trimmed by 3 bases and V by 4 bases; bases with no gene match: 5. This entry belongs to a study of blood T cells in healthy people across ages. Each sample provided at least 5 micrograms of extracted total RNA. A J-beta primer mix and a sample-barcoded 5' primer were used in a second PCR of about 7 to 12 cycles. TCRdb reprocessed the 5' RACE reads with MiXCR, giving one entry per CDR3 protein. The table lists roughly 1 million distinct CDR3 sequences, 25% of them singletons, with 0.65% to 0.95% in the top ten. A further study also used this sample, focusing on T cells of mothers and their children.

The sequenced material came from blood. This clonotype was sampled from a girl aged 2-15 years in good health. This chain links TRBV29-1 with TRBJ2-7, with 8 bases matching TRBD1. The CDR3 DNA reads TGCAGCGTTGCTTCCGACAGGGGCTACGAGCAGTACTTC. It specifies CSVASDRGYEQYF.